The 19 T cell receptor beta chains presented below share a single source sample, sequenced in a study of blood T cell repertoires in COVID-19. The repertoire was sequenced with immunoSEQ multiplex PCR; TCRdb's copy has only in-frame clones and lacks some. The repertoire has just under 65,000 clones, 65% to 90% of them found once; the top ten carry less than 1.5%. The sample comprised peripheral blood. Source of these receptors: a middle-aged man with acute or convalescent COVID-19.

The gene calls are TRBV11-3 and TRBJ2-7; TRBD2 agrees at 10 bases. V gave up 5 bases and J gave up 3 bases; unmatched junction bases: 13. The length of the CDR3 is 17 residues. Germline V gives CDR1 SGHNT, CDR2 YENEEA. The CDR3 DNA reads TGTGCCAGCAGCCTCGGACTAGCGGCAAATCCCCACTACGAGCAGTACTTC. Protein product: CASSLGLAANPHYEQYF. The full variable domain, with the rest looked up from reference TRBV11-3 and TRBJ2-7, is EAGVVQSPRYKIIEKKQPVAFWCNPISGHNTLYWYLQNLGQGPELLIRYENEEAVDDSQLPKDRFSAERLKGVDSTLKIQPAELGDSAVYLCASSLGLAANPHYEQYFGPGTRLTVT.

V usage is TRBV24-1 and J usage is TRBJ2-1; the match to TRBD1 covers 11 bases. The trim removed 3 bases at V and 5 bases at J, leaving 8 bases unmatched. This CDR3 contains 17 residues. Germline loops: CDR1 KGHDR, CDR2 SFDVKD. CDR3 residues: CATSDPPGTGGDNEQFF. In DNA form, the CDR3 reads TGTGCCACCAGTGATCCACCCGGGACAGGGGGTGACAATGAGCAGTTCTTC.

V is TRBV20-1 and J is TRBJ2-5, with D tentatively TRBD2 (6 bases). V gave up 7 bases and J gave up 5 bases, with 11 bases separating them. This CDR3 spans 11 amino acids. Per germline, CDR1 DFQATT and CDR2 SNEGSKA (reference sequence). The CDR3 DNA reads TGCAGTGAGGAGGGTAGGGAGACCCAGTACTTC. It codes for CSEEGRETQYF.

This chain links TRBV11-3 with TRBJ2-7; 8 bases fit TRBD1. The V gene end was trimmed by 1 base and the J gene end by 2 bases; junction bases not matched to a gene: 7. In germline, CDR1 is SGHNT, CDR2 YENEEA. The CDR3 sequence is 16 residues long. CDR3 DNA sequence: TGTGCCAGCAGCTTAGGGGGCGCAGGGGGCACCTACGAGCAGTACTTC. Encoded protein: CASSLGGAGGTYEQYF.

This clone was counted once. The CDR3 region is CASSQKQGGRGYENYGYTF. CDR3 nucleotides: TGCGCCAGCAGCCAAAAACAGGGGGGGAGAGGGTATGAAAACTATGGCTACACCTTC. J is TRBJ1-2 and V is TRBV4-1, with TRBD1 matching over 8 bases. The CDR3 runs 19 residues. V was pared by 2 bases and J by 2 bases, with 16 bases of the junction left unmatched. Germline V CDR1 and CDR2: MGHRA, YSYEKL.

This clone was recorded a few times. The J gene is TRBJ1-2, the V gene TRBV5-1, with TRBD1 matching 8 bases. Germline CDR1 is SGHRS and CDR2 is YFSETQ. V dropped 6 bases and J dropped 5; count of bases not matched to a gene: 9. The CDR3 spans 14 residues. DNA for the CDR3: TGCGCCAGCACCCCGGACAGGGATATGTATGGCTACACCTTC. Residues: CASTPDRDMYGYTF.

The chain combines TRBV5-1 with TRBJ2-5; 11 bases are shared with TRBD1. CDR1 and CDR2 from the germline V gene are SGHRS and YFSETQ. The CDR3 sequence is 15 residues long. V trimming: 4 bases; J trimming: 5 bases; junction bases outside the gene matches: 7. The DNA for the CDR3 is TGCGCCAGCAGCGCTACCGGGACAGGGGGGGAGACCCAGTACTTC. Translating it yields CASSATGTGGETQYF.

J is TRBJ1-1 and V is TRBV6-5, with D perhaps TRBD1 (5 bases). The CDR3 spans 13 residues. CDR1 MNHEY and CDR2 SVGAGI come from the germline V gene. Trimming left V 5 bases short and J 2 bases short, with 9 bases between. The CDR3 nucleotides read TGTGCCAGCAGTAAGACAGTTAACACTGAAGCTTTCTTT. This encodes CASSKTVNTEAFF.

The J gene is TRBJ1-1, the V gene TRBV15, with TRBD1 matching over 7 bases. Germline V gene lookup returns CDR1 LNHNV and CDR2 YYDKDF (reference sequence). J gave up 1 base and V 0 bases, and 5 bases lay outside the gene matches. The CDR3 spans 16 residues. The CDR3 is CATSRETGQKNTEAFF. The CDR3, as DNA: TGTGCCACCAGCAGAGAGACAGGGCAGAAGAACACTGAAGCTTTCTTT.

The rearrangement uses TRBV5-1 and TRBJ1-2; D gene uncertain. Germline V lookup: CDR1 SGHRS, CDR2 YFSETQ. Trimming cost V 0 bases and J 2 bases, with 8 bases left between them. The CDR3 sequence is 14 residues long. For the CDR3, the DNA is TGCGCCAGCAGCTTGGAAACACCAAACTATGGCTACACCTTC. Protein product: CASSLETPNYGYTF.

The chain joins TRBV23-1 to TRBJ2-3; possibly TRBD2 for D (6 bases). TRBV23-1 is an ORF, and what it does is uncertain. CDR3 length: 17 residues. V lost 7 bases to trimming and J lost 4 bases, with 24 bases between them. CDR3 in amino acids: CASIGLAGRFGSDTQYF. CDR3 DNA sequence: TGCGCCAGCATTGGGTTGGCAGGGAGGTTTGGTTCAGATACGCAGTATTTT.

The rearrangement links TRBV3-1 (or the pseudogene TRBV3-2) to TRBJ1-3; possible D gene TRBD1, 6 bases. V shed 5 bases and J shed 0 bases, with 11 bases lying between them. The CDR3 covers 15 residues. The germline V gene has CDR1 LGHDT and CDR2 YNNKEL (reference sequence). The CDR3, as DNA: TGTGCCAGCAGCTATGACAGGCCCTCTGGAAACACCATATATTTT. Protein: CASSYDRPSGNTIYF.

This CDR3 is CASRAGGSYGYTF. The CDR3 DNA is TGTGCCAGCAGAGCAGGGGGGTCTTATGGCTACACCTTC. This rearrangement joins TRBV6-6 to TRBJ1-2; 7 bases match TRBD1. The CDR3 totals 13 residues. The germline V gene has CDR1 MNHNY and CDR2 SVGAGI (reference sequence). The V segment lost 6 bases and the J segment 5 bases; nucleotides outside the gene matches: 6.

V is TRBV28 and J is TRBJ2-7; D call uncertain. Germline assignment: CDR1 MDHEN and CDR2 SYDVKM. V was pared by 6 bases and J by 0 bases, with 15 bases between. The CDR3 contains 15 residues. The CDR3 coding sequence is TGTGCCAGCAGACGTGGCCCTTACAGCTCCTACGAGCAGTACTTC. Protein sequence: CASRRGPYSSYEQYF.

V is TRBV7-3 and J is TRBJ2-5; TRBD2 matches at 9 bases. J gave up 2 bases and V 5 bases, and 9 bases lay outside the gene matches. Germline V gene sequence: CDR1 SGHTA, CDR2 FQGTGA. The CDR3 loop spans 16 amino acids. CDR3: CASSPRSGGSQETQYF. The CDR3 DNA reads TGTGCCAGCAGCCCTAGAAGCGGGGGGTCGCAAGAGACCCAGTACTTC.

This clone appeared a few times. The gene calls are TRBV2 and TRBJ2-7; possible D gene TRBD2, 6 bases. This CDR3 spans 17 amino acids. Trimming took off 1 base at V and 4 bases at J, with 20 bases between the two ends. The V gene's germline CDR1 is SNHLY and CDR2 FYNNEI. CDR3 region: CASSEGRSGGAGYEQYF. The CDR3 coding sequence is TGTGCCAGCAGTGAAGGCCGTAGCGGTGGGGCTGGGTACGAGCAGTACTTC.

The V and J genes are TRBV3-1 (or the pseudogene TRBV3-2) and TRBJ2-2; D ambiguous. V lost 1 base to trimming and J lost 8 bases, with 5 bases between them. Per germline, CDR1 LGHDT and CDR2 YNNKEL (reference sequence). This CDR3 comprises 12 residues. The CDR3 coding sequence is TGTGCCAGCAGCCAAGTCCCGGGGGAGCTGTTTTTT. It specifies CASSQVPGELFF.

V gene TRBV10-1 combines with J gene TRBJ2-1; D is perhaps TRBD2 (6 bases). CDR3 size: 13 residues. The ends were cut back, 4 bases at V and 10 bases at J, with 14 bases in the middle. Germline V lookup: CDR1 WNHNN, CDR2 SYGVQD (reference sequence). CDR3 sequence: CASSAGLLGEQFF. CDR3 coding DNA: TGCGCCAGCAGTGCGGGACTCCTCGGCGAGCAGTTCTTC.

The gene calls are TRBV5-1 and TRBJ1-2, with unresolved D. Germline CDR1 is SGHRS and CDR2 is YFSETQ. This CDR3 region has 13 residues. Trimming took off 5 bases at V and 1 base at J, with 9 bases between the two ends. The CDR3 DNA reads TGCGCCAGCAGGCGGAGCGTTAACTATGGCTACACCTTC. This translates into CASRRSVNYGYTF.